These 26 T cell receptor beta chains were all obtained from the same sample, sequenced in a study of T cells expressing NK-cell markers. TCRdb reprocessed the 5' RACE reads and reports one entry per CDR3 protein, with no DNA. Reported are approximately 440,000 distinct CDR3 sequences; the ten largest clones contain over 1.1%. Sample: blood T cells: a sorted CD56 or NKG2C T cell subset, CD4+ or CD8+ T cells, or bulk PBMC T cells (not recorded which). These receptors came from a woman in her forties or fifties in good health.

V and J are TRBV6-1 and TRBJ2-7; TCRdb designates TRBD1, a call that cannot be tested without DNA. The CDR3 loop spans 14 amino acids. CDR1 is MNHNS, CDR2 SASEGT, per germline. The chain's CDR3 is CASMGGQGTYEQYF.

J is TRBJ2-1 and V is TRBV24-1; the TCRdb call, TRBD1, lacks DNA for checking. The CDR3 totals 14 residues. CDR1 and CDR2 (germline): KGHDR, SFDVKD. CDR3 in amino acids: CATSRSSGTAEQFF.

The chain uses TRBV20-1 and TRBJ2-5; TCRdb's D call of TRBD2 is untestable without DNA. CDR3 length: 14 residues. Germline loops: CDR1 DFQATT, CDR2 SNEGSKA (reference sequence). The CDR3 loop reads CSARDSGKGETQYF.

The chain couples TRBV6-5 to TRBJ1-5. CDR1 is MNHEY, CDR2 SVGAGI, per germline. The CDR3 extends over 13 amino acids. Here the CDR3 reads CASSYSKQRRQHF.

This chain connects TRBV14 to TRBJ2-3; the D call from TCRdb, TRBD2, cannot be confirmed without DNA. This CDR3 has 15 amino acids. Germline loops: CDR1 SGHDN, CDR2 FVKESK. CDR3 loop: CASSQVKASGIVQYF.

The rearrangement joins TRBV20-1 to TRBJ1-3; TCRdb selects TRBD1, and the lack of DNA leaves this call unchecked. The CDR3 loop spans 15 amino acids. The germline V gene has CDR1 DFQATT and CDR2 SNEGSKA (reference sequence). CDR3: CSASSPRGQGNTIYF.

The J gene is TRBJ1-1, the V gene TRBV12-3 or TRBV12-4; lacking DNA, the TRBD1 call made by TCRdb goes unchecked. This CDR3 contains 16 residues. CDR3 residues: CASSGQGAYWDTEAFF.

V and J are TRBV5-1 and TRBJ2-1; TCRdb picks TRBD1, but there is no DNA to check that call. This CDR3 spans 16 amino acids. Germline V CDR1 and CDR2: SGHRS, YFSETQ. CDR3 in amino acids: CASRPGDRDIYNEQFF.

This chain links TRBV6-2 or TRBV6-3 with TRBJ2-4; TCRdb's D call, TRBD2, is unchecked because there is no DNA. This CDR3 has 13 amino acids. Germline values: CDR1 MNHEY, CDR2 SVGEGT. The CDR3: CASSSGIGNIQYF.

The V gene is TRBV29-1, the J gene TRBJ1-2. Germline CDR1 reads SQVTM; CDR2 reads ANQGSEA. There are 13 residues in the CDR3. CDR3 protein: CSVEETMRYGYTF.

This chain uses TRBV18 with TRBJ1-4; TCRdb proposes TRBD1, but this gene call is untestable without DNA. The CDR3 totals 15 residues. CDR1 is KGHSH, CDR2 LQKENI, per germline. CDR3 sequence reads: CASSPRGRDGEKLFF.

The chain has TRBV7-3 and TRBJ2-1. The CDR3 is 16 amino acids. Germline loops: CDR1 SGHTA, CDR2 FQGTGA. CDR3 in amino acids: CASSLPGEAPNNEQFF. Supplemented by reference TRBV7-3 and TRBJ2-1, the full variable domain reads GAGVSQTPSNKVTEKGKYVELRCDPISGHTALYWYRQSLGQGPEFLIYFQGTGAADDSGLPNDRFFAVRPEGSVSTLKIQRTERGDSAVYLCASSLPGEAPNNEQFFGPGTRLTVL.

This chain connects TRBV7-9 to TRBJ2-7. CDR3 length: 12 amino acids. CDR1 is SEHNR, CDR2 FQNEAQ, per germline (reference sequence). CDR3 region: CASDRETYEQYF.

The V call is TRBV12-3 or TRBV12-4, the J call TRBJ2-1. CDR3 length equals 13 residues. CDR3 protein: CASSLNTGYEQFF.

CDR3 sequence: CASSWGQPSSYNEQFF. The V call is TRBV27, the J call TRBJ2-1; TCRdb calls TRBD1, which cannot be checked without DNA. Germline CDR1 and CDR2: MNHEY and SMNVEV (reference sequence). The CDR3 runs 16 residues.

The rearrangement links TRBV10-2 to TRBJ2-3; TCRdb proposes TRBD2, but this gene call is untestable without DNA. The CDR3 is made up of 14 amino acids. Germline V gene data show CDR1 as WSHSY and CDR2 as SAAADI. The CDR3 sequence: CASTGLAVTDTQYF.

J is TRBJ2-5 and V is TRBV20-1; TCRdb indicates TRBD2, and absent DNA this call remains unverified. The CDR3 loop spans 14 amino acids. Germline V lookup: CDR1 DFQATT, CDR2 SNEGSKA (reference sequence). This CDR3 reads CSAPNVAGSETQYF.

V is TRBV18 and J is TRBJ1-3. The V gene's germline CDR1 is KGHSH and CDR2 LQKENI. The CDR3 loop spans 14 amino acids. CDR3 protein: CASSQQGAGNTIYF.

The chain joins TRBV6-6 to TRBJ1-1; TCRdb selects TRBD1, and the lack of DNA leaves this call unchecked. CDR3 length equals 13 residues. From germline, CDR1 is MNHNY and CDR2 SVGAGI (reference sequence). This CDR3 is CASRARENTEAFF.

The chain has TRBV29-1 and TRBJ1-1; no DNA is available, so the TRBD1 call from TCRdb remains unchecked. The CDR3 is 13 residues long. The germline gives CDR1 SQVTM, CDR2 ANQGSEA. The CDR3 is CSVLTRGITEAFF. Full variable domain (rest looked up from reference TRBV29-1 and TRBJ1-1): SAVISQKPSRDICQRGTSLTIQCQVDSQVTMMFWYRQQPGQSLTLIATANQGSEATYESGFVIDKFPISRPNLTFSTLTVSNMSPEDSSIYLCSVLTRGITEAFFGQGTRLTVV.

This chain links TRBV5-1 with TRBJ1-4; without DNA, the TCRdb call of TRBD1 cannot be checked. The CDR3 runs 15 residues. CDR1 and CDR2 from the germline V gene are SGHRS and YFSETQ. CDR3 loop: CASSDRQGQVEKLFF.

The CDR3 sequence is CASRPSGRAREQYF. The chain links TRBV13 to TRBJ2-7; TCRdb selects TRBD2, and the lack of DNA leaves this call unchecked. This CDR3 comprises 14 residues. The germline gives CDR1 PRHDT, CDR2 FYEKMQ (reference sequence).

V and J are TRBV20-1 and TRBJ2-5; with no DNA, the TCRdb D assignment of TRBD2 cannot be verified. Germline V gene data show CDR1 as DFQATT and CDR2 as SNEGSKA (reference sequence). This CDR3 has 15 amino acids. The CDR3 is CSARPRAGVAETQYF.

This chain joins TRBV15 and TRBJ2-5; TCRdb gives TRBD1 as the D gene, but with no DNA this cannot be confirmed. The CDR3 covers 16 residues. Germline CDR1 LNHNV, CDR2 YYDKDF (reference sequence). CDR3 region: CATSRETALGGGTQYF.

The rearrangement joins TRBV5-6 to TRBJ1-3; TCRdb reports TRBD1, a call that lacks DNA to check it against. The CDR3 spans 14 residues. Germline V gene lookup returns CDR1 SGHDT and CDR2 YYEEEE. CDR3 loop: CASSLRGTGNTIYF.

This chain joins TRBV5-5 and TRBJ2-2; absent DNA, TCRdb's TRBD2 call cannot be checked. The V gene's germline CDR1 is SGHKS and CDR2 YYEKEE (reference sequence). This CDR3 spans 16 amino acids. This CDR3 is CASSSLIERGPGELFF.